A selection of T cell receptor beta chains follows, all from one sample in a study of blood T cell repertoires in COVID-19. Here immunoSEQ multiplex PCR was the method, and the copy in TCRdb shows in-frame clones only, minus some. Here the sample spans under 80,000 clones, roughly 78% being singletons. The sequenced sample consisted of peripheral blood. All receptors come from a human donor in a cohort sampled during active COVID-19. Each CDR3 is given with its conserved first and last residue. D genes are given only for firm matches. Rows give clone size only sometimes, using once, few, many, or a class for an expanded clone.

j_call clone_size d_call cdr3_length v_call cdr3_nt cdr3_aa
TRBJ2-1 medium-sized . 13 TRBV19 TGTGCCAGTACCATTGGGACAAACAGTGAGCAGTTCTTC CASTIGTNSEQFF
TRBJ2-1 . . 13 TRBV12-5 TGTGCTAGTCTTCCGGTTGGGAGTAATGAGCAGTTCTTC CASLPVGSNEQFF
TRBJ1-3 . . 16 TRBV18 TGTGCCAGCTCACCGAGACAGATTCAGGGCGGAAACACCATATATTTT CASSPRQIQGGNTIYF
TRBJ2-3 . TRBD2 16 TRBV30 TGTGCCTGGAGTGTATGGGGGACTAGCGGCACAGATACGCAGTATTTT CAWSVWGTSGTDTQYF
TRBJ2-4 . . 14 TRBV5-5 TGTGCCAGCAGCTTGGGGCAGGGGAAAAACATTCAGTACTTC CASSLGQGKNIQYF
TRBJ2-7 . . 13 TRBV27 TGTGCCAGCAGTTTATCGACGAGGTACGGGCAGTACTTC CASSLSTRYGQYF
TRBJ1-2 . . 15 TRBV5-1 TGCGCCAGCAGGCGCTCGGGCTCTCGGGGGGATGGCTACACCTTC CASRRSGSRGDGYTF
TRBJ2-2 . . 13 TRBV19 TGTGCCAGTAGTAAACGACAGGCCGGGGAGCTGTTTTTT CASSKRQAGELFF
TRBJ2-1 . . 13 TRBV10-3 TGTGCCATCAGTGAGCTGGGGCGCAATGAGCAGTTCTTC CAISELGRNEQFF
TRBJ2-3 . TRBD2 19 TRBV7-2 TGTGCCAGCAGCTTAGGCCCTTCGGGACTAGCGGGAGGCGGGGATACGCAGTATTTT CASSLGPSGLAGGGDTQYF
TRBJ2-5 . TRBD1 14 TRBV7-9 TGTGCCAGCAGCTCACAGGGGGGCCTAGAGACCCAGTACTTC CASSSQGGLETQYF
TRBJ2-3 . TRBD1 19 TRBV11-3 TGTGCCAGCAGCTTAGTGTGGGACAGACAAAGGGCTAGCACAGATACGCAGTATTTT CASSLVWDRQRASTDTQYF
TRBJ2-1 once . 18 TRBV21-1 TGTGCCAGCAGGACATCCGCATTCGGCGTTACGACCTACAATGAGCAGTTCTTC CASRTSAFGVTTYNEQFF
TRBJ1-4 . TRBD1 15 TRBV9 TGTGCCAGCAGCAGACAGGGGGCAACTAATGAAAAACTGTTTTTT CASSRQGATNEKLFF
TRBJ1-1 . TRBD1 13 TRBV30 TGTGCCCGGGGGAGGGGGCGCGGGACTGAAGCTTTCTTT CARGRGRGTEAFF
TRBJ2-1 . TRBD1 15 TRBV6-5 TGTGCCAGCAGTTACGGGGGACAGGGGAGCAATGAGCAGTTCTTC CASSYGGQGSNEQFF
TRBJ2-7 once . 12 TRBV10-3 TGTGCCATCAGTCCACTAGGTCACGAGCAGTACTTC CAISPLGHEQYF
TRBJ1-2 . . 12 TRBV30 TGTGCCTGGGATGACAGTGGCCGAGGCTACACCTTC CAWDDSGRGYTF
TRBJ2-7 . . 15 TRBV5-4 TGTGCCAGCAGCCGAAGTACTACTAGCTCCTACGAGCAGTACTTC CASSRSTTSSYEQYF
TRBJ1-3 . . 16 TRBV7-2 TGTGCCAGCAGCTTAGGCGGCAGCCGCTTCGGAAACACCATATATTTT CASSLGGSRFGNTIYF
TRBJ1-6 . . 14 TRBV5-6 TGTGCCAGCAGCAGAGGCGACCGGAATTCACCCCTCCACTTT CASSRGDRNSPLHF
TRBJ2-3 few TRBD2 19 TRBV7-9 TGTGCCAGCAGCTTCCCGGCAGCGGGAGGCTCATCTAGCACAGATACGCAGTATTTT CASSFPAAGGSSSTDTQYF
TRBJ2-1 . . 10 TRBV12-3/TRBV12-4 TGTGCCAGCAGTCGTAATGAGCAGTTCTTC CASSRNEQFF
TRBJ1-2 . . 15 TRBV14 TGTGCCAGCAGCCGGGCGGTGGCAGGGTCCTATGGCTACACCTTC CASSRAVAGSYGYTF
TRBJ1-5 . . 14 TRBV4-2 TGTGCCAGCAGCCAAGCGCTCAGGGAACAGCCCCAGCATTTT CASSQALREQPQHF
TRBJ2-6 . . 14 TRBV9 TGTGCCAGCAGCGCAGAATCTGGGGCCAACGTCCTGACTTTC CASSAESGANVLTF
TRBJ2-1 . . 16 TRBV11-2 TGTGCCAGCAGCTTACTGACGGGGGGCGGACAGAATGAGCAGTTCTTC CASSLLTGGGQNEQFF
TRBJ2-1 . TRBD2 15 TRBV18 TGTGCCAGCTCAACGTCTAGCGGGGGAGACAATGAGCAGTTCTTC CASSTSSGGDNEQFF
TRBJ2-7 . TRBD1 15 TRBV19 TGTGCCAGTAGTATGGGATGGGACAGTATCTACGAGCAGTACTTC CASSMGWDSIYEQYF
TRBJ1-5 . . 15 TRBV3-1/TRBV3-2 TGTGCCAGCAGCCGAACGGCGGGTAGCAATCAGCCCCAGCATTTT CASSRTAGSNQPQHF
TRBJ2-1 . TRBD2 14 TRBV29-1 TGCAGCAAATGTAGCGGGAGCTCCTACAATGAGCAGTTCTTC CSKCSGSSYNEQFF
TRBJ1-2 . . 13 TRBV4-3 TGCGCCAGCAGCCAACAGAAGAGGGAGGGCTACACCTTC CASSQQKREGYTF
TRBJ2-3 . TRBD1 16 TRBV24-1 TGTGCCACCAGTGATTTAACAGGGGAAGAGGGAGATACGCAGTATTTT CATSDLTGEEGDTQYF
TRBJ2-6 . . 16 TRBV2 TGTGCCAGCAGTGGGTGGGCTAATTCTGGGGCCAACGTCCTGACTTTC CASSGWANSGANVLTF
TRBJ2-7 . TRBD2 19 TRBV4-2 TGTGCCAGCAGCCACGCGGGCGGAGGGATTAGCGGGAGCTCCTACGAGCAGTACTTC CASSHAGGGISGSSYEQYF
TRBJ1-6 few . 15 TRBV11-3 TGTGCCAGCAGCTTTGACTCCAGGGGAAATTCACCCCTCCACTTT CASSFDSRGNSPLHF
TRBJ1-5 . TRBD1 15 TRBV19 TGTGCCAGTAGTCTCGACAGGGGGGGCAATCAGCCCCAGCATTTT CASSLDRGGNQPQHF
TRBJ2-3 once . 11 TRBV24-1 TGTGCCACTCAACAGGGCTTTACGCAGTATTTT CATQQGFTQYF
TRBJ1-1 . . 13 TRBV27 TGTGCCAGCAGTTTAGTCTACAACACTGAAGCTTTCTTT CASSLVYNTEAFF
TRBJ2-7 many TRBD1 17 TRBV6-2/TRBV6-3 TGTGCCAGCAGTTACCCGACGGACAGGGGGGCCATATACGAGCAGTACTTC CASSYPTDRGAIYEQYF
TRBJ1-3 . TRBD1 15 TRBV27 TGTGCCAGCAGTTCCGGACAGGGCTCTGGAAACACCATATATTTT CASSSGQGSGNTIYF
TRBJ2-7 few TRBD2 16 TRBV5-6 TGTGCCAGCAGCCCCGTCCCCAGCGGGGTCTCCTACGAGCAGTACTTC CASSPVPSGVSYEQYF
TRBJ1-2 . . 14 TRBV5-1 TGCGCCAGCAGCTTGGAACAGACTAACTATGGCTACACCTTC CASSLEQTNYGYTF
TRBJ2-7 . . 14 TRBV30 TGTGCCTGGAGCTTGCCGGGATCGGGCTACGAGCAGTACTTC CAWSLPGSGYEQYF
TRBJ1-4 few . 16 TRBV18 TGTGCCAGCTCACCGGTGTCCCCGGACAACAAGGAAAAACTGTTTTTT CASSPVSPDNKEKLFF
TRBJ2-7 once TRBD1 15 TRBV28 TGTGCCAGCAGTTTAAGGGGGCGGACAGGCGACGAGCAGTACTTC CASSLRGRTGDEQYF
TRBJ2-7 once TRBD2 15 TRBV2 TGTGCCAGCAGAAAGGAGGGACTAGCGTCCTACGAGCAGTACTTC CASRKEGLASYEQYF
TRBJ1-1 . TRBD1 14 TRBV9 TGTGCCAGCAGCTCCGGACAGGTCGACACTGAAGCTTTCTTT CASSSGQVDTEAFF
TRBJ1-5 . . 14 TRBV7-2 TGTGCCAGCAGCTTAGTACAGAGCAATCAGCCCCAGCATTTT CASSLVQSNQPQHF
TRBJ2-2 . . 14 TRBV11-2 TGTGCCAGCAGCACTAGCCCGAACACCGGGGAGCTGTTTTTT CASSTSPNTGELFF
TRBJ2-7 . TRBD2 16 TRBV11-2 TGTGCCAGCAGCTTAGTGCATGGCGGGAGAGCATACGAGCAGTACTTC CASSLVHGGRAYEQYF
TRBJ2-5 few TRBD2 13 TRBV19 TGTGCCAGTAGTGCTAGCGGACAAGAGACCCAGTACTTC CASSASGQETQYF
TRBJ2-1 . . 16 TRBV9 TGTGCCAGCAGCGGCAGGAACGCGCGCTCCTACAATGAGCAGTTCTTC CASSGRNARSYNEQFF